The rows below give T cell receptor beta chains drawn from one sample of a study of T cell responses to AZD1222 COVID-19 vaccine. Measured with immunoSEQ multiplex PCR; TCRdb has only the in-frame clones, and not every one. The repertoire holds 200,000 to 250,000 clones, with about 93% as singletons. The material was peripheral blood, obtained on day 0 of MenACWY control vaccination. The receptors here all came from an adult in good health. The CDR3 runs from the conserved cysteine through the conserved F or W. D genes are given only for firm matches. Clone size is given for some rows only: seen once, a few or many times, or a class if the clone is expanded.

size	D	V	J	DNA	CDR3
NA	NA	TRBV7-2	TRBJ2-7	TGTGCCAGCAGCTTAGGAGCCTCCTACGAGCAGTACTTC	CASSLGASYEQYF
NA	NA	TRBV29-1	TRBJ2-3	TGCAGCGTTGATTTCAGGGGTCAGGCAAGCACAGATACGCAGTATTTT	CSVDFRGQASTDTQYF
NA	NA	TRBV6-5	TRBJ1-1	TGTGCCAGCAGGGCTACTAGCGTGAACCCTGAAGCTTTCTTT	CASRATSVNPEAFF
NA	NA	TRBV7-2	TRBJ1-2	TGTGCCAGCAGCTTAGCAACAGGGTATGGCTACACCTTC	CASSLATGYGYTF
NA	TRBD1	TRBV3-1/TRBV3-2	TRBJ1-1	TGTGCCAGCAGCGCACAGGGGCTTAGCACTGAAGCTTTCTTT	CASSAQGLSTEAFF
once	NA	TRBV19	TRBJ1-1	TGTGCCAGTAGATCTACGGAAGTGAACACTGAAGCTTTCTTT	CASRSTEVNTEAFF
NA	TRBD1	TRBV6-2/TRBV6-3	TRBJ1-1	TGTGCCAGCAGTCCAACAGGGGGTCGGACTGAAGCTTTCTTT	CASSPTGGRTEAFF
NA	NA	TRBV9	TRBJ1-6	TGTGCCAGCAGCGTAGGAGGGGCCAATTCACCCCTCCACTTT	CASSVGGANSPLHF
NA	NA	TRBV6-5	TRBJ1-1	TGTGCCAGCAGTTACAACATGTACACTGAAGCTTTCTTT	CASSYNMYTEAFF
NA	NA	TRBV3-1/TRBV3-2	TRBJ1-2	TGTGCCAGCAGCCATGGTGACAGACTTTATGGCTACACCTTC	CASSHGDRLYGYTF
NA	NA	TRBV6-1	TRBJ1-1	TGTGCCAGCAGTGAAGCTCCGACAGTGAACACTGAAGCTTTCTTT	CASSEAPTVNTEAFF
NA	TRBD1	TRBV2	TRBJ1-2	TGTGCCAGCAAGCGGGGTAGGACAGGGGACGGCTACACCTTC	CASKRGRTGDGYTF
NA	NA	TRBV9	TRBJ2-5	TGTGCCAGCAGCCCCAGATTTGGTGGAGAGACCCAGTACTTC	CASSPRFGGETQYF
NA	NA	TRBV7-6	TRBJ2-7	TGTGCCAGCAGCTTAGCCGGGGCAGGATCCTACGAGCAGTACTTC	CASSLAGAGSYEQYF